This is a list of T cell receptor beta chains from one sample in a study of T cells after posttransplantation cyclophosphamide. Profiling relied on immunoSEQ multiplex PCR, and the TCRdb table lists in-frame clones only, not all of them. This sample carries over 30,000 clones and no singletons, and about 5% goes to the top ten. What was sequenced was PBMCs. The receptors stem from a woman between 45 and 65 years old in good health and a related stem cell transplant donor. Each CDR3 is given with its conserved first and last residue. D genes are given only for firm matches. Size is omitted from some rows. Given values are once, few, many or a class for expanded clones.

V,length,size,D,J,CDR3,DNA
TRBV9,18,many,.,TRBJ2-2,CASSVAPVLLEISGELFF,TGTGCCAGCAGCGTAGCCCCCGTTTTGTTGGAGATATCCGGGGAGCTGTTTTTT
TRBV14,14,many,.,TRBJ1-1,CASSQVQGRGEAFF,TGTGCCAGCAGCCAAGTCCAGGGAAGGGGTGAAGCTTTCTTT
TRBV7-2,14,many,TRBD1,TRBJ1-5,CASSERQGSQPQHF,TGTGCCAGCAGCGAACGACAGGGGAGTCAGCCCCAGCATTTT
TRBV2,14,many,TRBD1,TRBJ2-5,CASSWQGARETQYF,TGTGCCAGCAGTTGGCAGGGGGCTCGGGAGACCCAGTACTTC
TRBV5-1,19,many,TRBD2,TRBJ2-2,CASSLLGLAGGPGTGELFF,TGCGCCAGCAGCCTCCTAGGACTAGCGGGGGGGCCGGGAACCGGGGAGCTGTTTTTT
TRBV5-4,17,few,TRBD2,TRBJ2-3,CASSLAPAGGRTDTQYF,TGTGCCAGCAGCTTGGCCCCAGCGGGGGGCCGCACAGATACGCAGTATTTT
TRBV28,12,many,.,TRBJ2-1,CASSPGTTAQFF,TGTGCCAGCAGTCCCGGGACAACCGCTCAGTTCTTC
TRBV4-2,17,few,TRBD2,TRBJ2-7,CASSQEGTSGAPYEQYF,TGTGCCAGCAGCCAAGAGGGGACTAGCGGGGCTCCCTACGAGCAGTACTTC
TRBV7-3,13,many,.,TRBJ1-1,CASSLQEGTEAFF,TGTGCCAGCAGCTTGCAGGAGGGGACTGAAGCTTTCTTT
TRBV7-9,15,many,.,TRBJ1-1,CASSSGSGGYTEAFF,TGTGCCAGCAGCTCGGGGAGCGGCGGGTACACTGAAGCTTTCTTT
TRBV6-1,15,.,.,TRBJ2-2,CASTRRGTNTGELFF,TGTGCCAGCACCCGGAGGGGCACGAACACCGGGGAGCTGTTTTTT
TRBV6-5,11,many,.,TRBJ2-1,CASTVEGEQFF,TGTGCCAGCACCGTTGAGGGTGAGCAGTTCTTC
TRBV7-2,15,many,TRBD1,TRBJ1-2,CASSPRTGGSYGYTF,TGTGCCAGCAGCCCGAGGACAGGGGGCTCCTATGGCTACACCTTC
TRBV7-9,16,many,.,TRBJ2-2,CASSLAGTGVAGELFF,TGTGCCAGCAGCTTAGCCGGGACGGGGGTTGCCGGGGAGCTGTTTTTT
TRBV6-5,15,many,TRBD2,TRBJ2-7,CASTHSGRGHHEQYF,TGTGCCAGCACCCACTCGGGGAGGGGTCACCACGAGCAGTACTTC
TRBV4-1,16,many,TRBD1,TRBJ2-7,CASSQPQTGGRGEQYF,TGCGCCAGTAGCCAACCCCAGACAGGGGGAAGAGGCGAGCAGTACTTC
TRBV2,13,many,.,TRBJ1-6,CASSGAPRTPLHF,TGTGCCAGCAGTGGGGCCCCCCGGACACCCCTCCACTTT
TRBV29-1,14,few,TRBD1,TRBJ1-2,CSVGGQGPNYGYTF,TGCAGCGTTGGGGGACAGGGCCCTAACTATGGCTACACCTTC
TRBV6-1,15,.,.,TRBJ1-2,CASSAGGFGEYGYTF,TGTGCCAGCAGTGCGGGAGGGTTCGGGGAGTATGGCTACACCTTC
TRBV6-1,14,many,.,TRBJ1-4,CASSEDPGREKLFF,TGTGCCAGCAGTGAAGACCCAGGCCGAGAAAAACTGTTTTTT
TRBV6-1,14,many,TRBD1,TRBJ1-5,CASSPQTGDQPQHF,TGTGCCAGCAGTCCACAGACAGGGGATCAGCCCCAGCATTTT
TRBV13,15,many,TRBD1,TRBJ1-1,CASSLEGQGGTEAFF,TGTGCCAGCAGCTTAGAGGGGCAGGGGGGCACTGAAGCTTTCTTT
TRBV6-1,15,few,TRBD1,TRBJ1-1,CASSTATGGRTEAFF,TGTGCCAGCAGTACGGCAACAGGGGGAAGGACTGAAGCTTTCTTT
TRBV5-4,13,many,.,TRBJ1-1,CASFRALNTEAFF,TGTGCCAGCTTCAGGGCTTTGAACACTGAAGCTTTCTTT
TRBV29-1,14,many,TRBD1,TRBJ1-2,CSVEDGAGGYGYTF,TGCAGCGTTGAAGATGGGGCAGGGGGGTATGGCTACACCTTC
TRBV20-1,11,many,.,TRBJ1-2,CSQQANYGYTF,TGCAGTCAACAGGCTAACTATGGCTACACCTTC
TRBV4-1,17,many,.,TRBJ1-2,CASSQDLTSVGARGWTF,TGCGCCAGCAGCCAAGACCTCACCTCGGTAGGGGCGCGGGGTTGGACCTTC
TRBV7-3,14,many,TRBD1,TRBJ2-3,CASRQGQAADTQYF,TGTGCCAGCAGGCAGGGACAGGCGGCAGATACGCAGTATTTT
TRBV5-1,19,.,TRBD2,TRBJ2-3,CASSLETSGGRSAADTQYF,TGCGCCAGCAGCTTGGAGACTAGCGGGGGGAGGTCGGCGGCAGATACGCAGTATTTT
TRBV27,15,many,TRBD1,TRBJ2-3,CASSPGTGVSDTQYF,TGTGCCAGCAGCCCAGGGACAGGGGTTTCCGATACGCAGTATTTT
TRBV6-1,15,few,.,TRBJ1-2,CASSEGAALYYGYTF,TGTGCCAGCAGTGAGGGGGCCGCTTTATACTATGGCTACACCTTC
TRBV7-3,16,many,TRBD1,TRBJ2-3,CASRAGTGSSTDTQYF,TGTGCCAGCAGAGCCGGGACAGGGTCTAGCACAGATACGCAGTATTTT
TRBV6-5,15,many,.,TRBJ1-1,CASSLRRAPNTEAFF,TGTGCCAGCAGCCTCCGCAGGGCCCCGAACACTGAAGCTTTCTTT
TRBV27,14,many,.,TRBJ2-3,CASSLFTGLDTQYF,TGTGCCAGCAGTTTATTCACAGGGTTGGATACGCAGTATTTT
TRBV2,15,many,TRBD2,TRBJ2-7,CASSSGGAFSYEQYF,TGTGCCAGTTCTAGCGGGGGGGCTTTTTCCTACGAGCAGTACTTC
TRBV10-3,14,many,.,TRBJ1-1,CAISESGGGAEAFF,TGTGCCATCAGTGAGTCCGGGGGGGGTGCCGAAGCTTTCTTT
TRBV6-4,15,many,.,TRBJ1-2,CASSKAADSSYGYTF,TGTGCCAGCAGTAAGGCTGCGGACAGTTCTTATGGCTACACCTTC
TRBV30,14,many,.,TRBJ1-3,CAWSVGGAGNTIYF,TGTGCCTGGAGTGTAGGGGGGGCTGGAAACACCATATATTTT
TRBV6-5,14,.,TRBD1,TRBJ2-4,CASSSRDRGNIQYF,TGTGCCAGCAGTTCTCGGGACAGGGGTAACATTCAGTACTTC
TRBV5-5,14,many,.,TRBJ1-1,CASSLGDSHTEAFF,TGTGCCAGCAGCTTGGGAGACAGCCACACTGAAGCTTTCTTT
TRBV21-1,19,many,.,TRBJ2-7,CASSKDVTRPGHGDYEQYF,TGTGCCAGCAGCAAAGATGTTACCCGACCGGGCCACGGGGACTACGAGCAGTACTTC
TRBV5-4,17,many,TRBD2,TRBJ2-2,CASSGGTSGGLTGELFF,TGTGCCAGCAGCGGCGGGACTAGCGGGGGGTTAACCGGGGAGCTGTTTTTT
TRBV28,16,many,.,TRBJ2-1,CASSPLRGQTYNEQFF,TGTGCCAGCAGCCCCCTGCGGGGACAGACATACAATGAGCAGTTCTTC
TRBV6-1,15,many,.,TRBJ2-1,CASTLGGEEDNEQFF,TGTGCCAGCACTTTAGGGGGGGAAGAGGACAATGAGCAGTTCTTC
TRBV5-1,16,many,TRBD2,TRBJ2-1,CASSPAGGSSYNEQFF,TGCGCCAGCAGCCCGGCGGGGGGTTCCTCCTACAATGAGCAGTTCTTC